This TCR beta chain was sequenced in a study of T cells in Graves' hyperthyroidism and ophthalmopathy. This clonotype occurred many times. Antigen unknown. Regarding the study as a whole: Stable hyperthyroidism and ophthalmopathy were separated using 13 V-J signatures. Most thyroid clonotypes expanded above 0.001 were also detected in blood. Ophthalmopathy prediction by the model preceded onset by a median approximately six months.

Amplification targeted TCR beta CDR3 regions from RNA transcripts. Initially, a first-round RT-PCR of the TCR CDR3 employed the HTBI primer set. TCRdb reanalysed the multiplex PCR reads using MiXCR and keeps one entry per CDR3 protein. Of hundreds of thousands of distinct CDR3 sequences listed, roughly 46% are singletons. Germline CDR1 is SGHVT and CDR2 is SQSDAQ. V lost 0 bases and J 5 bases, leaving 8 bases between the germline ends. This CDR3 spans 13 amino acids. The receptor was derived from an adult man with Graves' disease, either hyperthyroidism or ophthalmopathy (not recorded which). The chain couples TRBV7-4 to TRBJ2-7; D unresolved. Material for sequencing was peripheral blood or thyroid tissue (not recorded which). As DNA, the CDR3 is TGTGCCAGCAGCTTAGCGTCGGGCCACGAGCAGTACTTC. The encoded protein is CASSLASGHEQYF.